This T cell receptor beta chain is drawn from a study of blood T cell repertoires in COVID-19. Trimming removed 5 bases at V and 1 base at J, with 6 bases between. Germline CDR1 is SGHTA and CDR2 is FQGNSA. The CDR3 spans 14 residues. Original analysis: Estimation of nucleated cell counts relied on the amplification of reference gene primers. Produced via immunoSEQ multiplex PCR; TCRdb's table is partial and in-frame only. That table furnishes V, J and clone size, whereas the DNA furnished D and trimming. Among roughly 100,000 clones listed, roughly 87% were seen once. This clone was found once. The sequence was collected from a man older than 75 with acute or convalescent COVID-19. The sequencing input was peripheral blood. The chain recombines TRBV7-2 with TRBJ1-6, with D unclear. The CDR3 sequence is CASSPGSYNSPLHF. In nucleotides, the CDR3 is TGTGCCAGCAGCCCCGGGTCCTATAATTCACCCCTCCACTTT.